Listed here are 9 T cell receptor beta chains from one sample, sequenced in a study of human T cells and chemical hapten exposure. TCRdb re-derived calls from the RACE reads in MiXCR, one entry per CDR3 protein. Of over 35,000 distinct CDR3 sequences in the sample, 4% were seen once. Time point defined: patch test 1, 2 weeks after DPC sensitization. Indicated treatment: therapeutic diphenylcyclopropenone sensitization with weekly scalp DPC. Someone pulled total RNA out of unfractionated whole blood. The specimen was whole blood, collected in connection with sensitization to the hapten diphenylcyclopropenone (DPC). The receptor set was obtained from a man aged 50-60 years with alopecia areata. Some clones in this sample may be carry-over from other donors' samples.

On this clonotype: A read error is possible here, since a much larger clone lies one base away. CDR3 coding DNA: TGTGTCAGCAGCTTGGGGACCGGCGGAGAGACCCAGTACTTC. Amino acid sequence: CVSSLGTGGETQYF. The chain carries TRBV5-5 and TRBJ2-5; D is perhaps TRBD1 or TRBD2 (5 bases each). The CDR3 loop spans 14 amino acids. Germline CDR1 SGHKS, CDR2 YYEKEE (reference sequence).

This clonotype was seen many times. This sequence joins TRBV3-1 and TRBJ1-5; a weak D match, TRBD1 (5 bases). CDR1 and CDR2 from the germline V gene are LGHDT and YNNKEL (reference sequence). The CDR3 loop spans 14 amino acids. Trimming removed 5 bases at V and 0 bases at J, with 8 bases between. The CDR3 coding sequence is TGTGCCAGCAGCGGGGGGGGTAGCAATCAGCCCCAGCATTTT. This sequence encodes CASSGGGSNQPQHF.

The table lists this clonotype with many counts. The genes are TRBV6-5 and TRBJ1-3; D unclear. Germline-derived CDR1 and CDR2 are MNHEY and SVGAGI. CDR3 size: 11 residues. Written as DNA, the CDR3 is TGTGCAACACGGTCTCAGTGGACCATATATTTT. Amino acid sequence: CATRSQWTIYF.

This clonotype was counted many times. This sequence joins TRBV28 and TRBJ2-5, with 7 bases matching TRBD1. Germline-derived CDR1 and CDR2 are MDHEN and SYDVKM. The V and J ends lost 6 bases and 0 bases, in that order; junction bases with no gene match: 10. There are 16 residues in the CDR3. The CDR3 loop is CASSSPDRAYQETQYF. CDR3 coding DNA: TGTGCCAGCAGCTCCCCCGACAGGGCTTACCAAGAGACCCAGTACTTC.

This clonotype was detected many times. The chain uses TRBV5-1 and TRBJ2-5; TRBD2 matches 12 bases. Trimming removed 0 bases from V and 3 bases from J; junction bases left unmatched: 0. Germline loops: CDR1 SGHRS, CDR2 YFSETQ. This CDR3 contains 15 residues. The CDR3 sequence is CASSLGTSGKETQYF. CDR3 DNA sequence: TGCGCCAGCAGCTTGGGGACTAGCGGGAAAGAGACCCAGTACTTC.

This clonotype was found many times. V and J are TRBV30 and TRBJ1-1, with a tentative D call TRBD1 (6 bases). The ends were cut back, 5 bases at V and 0 bases at J, with 16 bases in the middle. The CDR3 loop spans 15 amino acids. Germline CDR1 GTSNPN, CDR2 SVGIG (reference sequence). CDR3 coding DNA: TGTGCCTGGTTCCCCCGGTGGGGGCTGAACACTGAAGCTTTCTTT. Translation: CAWFPRWGLNTEAFF. The variable domain in full, with the rest retrieved from reference TRBV30 and TRBJ1-1, is SQTIHQWPATLVQPVGSPLSLECTVEGTSNPNLYWYRQAAGRGLQLLFYSVGIGQISSEVPQNLSASRPQDRQFILSSKKLLLSDSGFYLCAWFPRWGLNTEAFFGQGTRLTVV.

This clonotype was detected many times. The V call is TRBV10-2, the J call TRBJ1-5; a weak D match, TRBD1 (5 bases). CDR1 is WSHSY and CDR2 is SAAADI in the germline V gene. Trimming stripped 6 bases from V and 9 bases from J, with 12 bases between. The CDR3 length is 12 residues. The CDR3 protein is CASRDGGGPQHF. The DNA for the CDR3 is TGCGCCAGCAGGGATGGGGGAGGGCCCCAGCATTTT.

This clonotype was observed many times. The chain joins TRBV7-8 to TRBJ2-6; 9 bases align to TRBD1. Germline CDR1 reads SGHVS; CDR2 reads FQNEAQ. V shed 5 bases, J shed 2 bases, and the junction held 13 bases outside the gene matches. The CDR3 totals 19 residues. DNA of the CDR3: TGTGCCAGCAGCCTCCCTAGGACAGGGGATTTGACTGGGGCCAACGTCCTGACTTTC. This sequence encodes CASSLPRTGDLTGANVLTF.

The table lists this clonotype with many counts. This chain links TRBV12-3 or TRBV12-4 with TRBJ2-6; 12 nucleotides match TRBD1. The CDR3 has 18 amino acids. After removal of 4 bases from V and 4 bases from J, the junction contained 8 bases not matched to a gene. In DNA form, the CDR3 reads TGTGCCAGCAGTTGGGGGACAGGGGGCGTTACGGGGGCCAACGTCCTGACTTTC. Protein sequence: CASSWGTGGVTGANVLTF.